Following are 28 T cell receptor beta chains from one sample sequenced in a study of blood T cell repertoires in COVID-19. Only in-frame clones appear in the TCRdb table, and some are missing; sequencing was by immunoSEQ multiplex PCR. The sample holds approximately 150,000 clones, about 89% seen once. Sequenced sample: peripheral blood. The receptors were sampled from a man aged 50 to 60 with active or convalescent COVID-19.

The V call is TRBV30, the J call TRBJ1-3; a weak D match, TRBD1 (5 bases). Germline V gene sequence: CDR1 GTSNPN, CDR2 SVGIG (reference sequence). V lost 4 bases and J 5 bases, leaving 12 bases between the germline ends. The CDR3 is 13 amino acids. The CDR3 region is CAWTSGSRNTIYF. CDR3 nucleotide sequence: TGTGCCTGGACATCAGGGTCGAGAAACACCATATATTTT. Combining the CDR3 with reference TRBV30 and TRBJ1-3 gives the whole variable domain SQTIHQWPATLVQPVGSPLSLECTVEGTSNPNLYWYRQAAGRGLQLLFYSVGIGQISSEVPQNLSASRPQDRQFILSSKKLLLSDSGFYLCAWTSGSRNTIYFGEGSWLTVV.

The CDR3 coding sequence is TGTGCCAGCAGCTGGACTAGCGGGAGGGCCTACAATGAGCAGTTCTTC. Amino acid sequence: CASSWTSGRAYNEQFF. V usage is TRBV5-6 and J usage is TRBJ2-1; 15 nucleotides line up with TRBD2. Trimming at V came to 3 bases and at J to 2 bases, leaving 0 bases not matched to a gene. Germline values: CDR1 SGHDT, CDR2 YYEEEE. This CDR3 spans 16 amino acids.

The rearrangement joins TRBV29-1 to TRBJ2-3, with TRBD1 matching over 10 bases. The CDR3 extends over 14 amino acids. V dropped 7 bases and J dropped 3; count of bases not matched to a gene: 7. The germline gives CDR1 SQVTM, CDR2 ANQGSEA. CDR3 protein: CSARTGGTTDTQYF. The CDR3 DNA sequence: TGCAGCGCCAGGACAGGGGGAACGACAGATACGCAGTATTTT.

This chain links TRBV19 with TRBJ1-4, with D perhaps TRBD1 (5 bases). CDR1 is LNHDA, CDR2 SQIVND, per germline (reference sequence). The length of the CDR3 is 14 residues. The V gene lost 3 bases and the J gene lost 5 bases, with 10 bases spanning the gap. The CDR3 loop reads CASSMWGSNEKLFF. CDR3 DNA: TGTGCCAGTAGTATGTGGGGCTCCAATGAAAAACTGTTTTTT.

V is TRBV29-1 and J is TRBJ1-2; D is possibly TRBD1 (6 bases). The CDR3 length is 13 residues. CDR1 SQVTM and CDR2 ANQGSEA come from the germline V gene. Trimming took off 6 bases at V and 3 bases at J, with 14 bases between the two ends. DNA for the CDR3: TGCAGCGTCGTTGCAGGGACATACTATGGCTACACCTTC. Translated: CSVVAGTYYGYTF. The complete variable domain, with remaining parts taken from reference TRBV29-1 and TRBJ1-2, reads SAVISQKPSRDICQRGTSLTIQCQVDSQVTMMFWYRQQPGQSLTLIATANQGSEATYESGFVIDKFPISRPNLTFSTLTVSNMSPEDSSIYLCSVVAGTYYGYTFGSGTRLTVV.

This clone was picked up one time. In nucleotides, the CDR3 is TGCGCCAGCAGCAGGGGCGGCTACGAGCAGTACTTC. It is translated as CASSRGGYEQYF. The chain joins TRBV5-1 to TRBJ2-7; D may be TRBD1 (5 bases). From germline, CDR1 is SGHRS and CDR2 YFSETQ. The CDR3 loop spans 12 amino acids. V lost 4 bases and J lost 3, with 8 bases in between.

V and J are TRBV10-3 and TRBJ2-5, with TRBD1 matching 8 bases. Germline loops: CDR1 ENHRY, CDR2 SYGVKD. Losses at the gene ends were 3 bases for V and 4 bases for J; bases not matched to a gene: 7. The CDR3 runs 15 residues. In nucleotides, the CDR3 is TGTGCCATCAGTGAAGCGAGTGGGACAGGAGAGACCCAGTACTTC. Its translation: CAISEASGTGETQYF.

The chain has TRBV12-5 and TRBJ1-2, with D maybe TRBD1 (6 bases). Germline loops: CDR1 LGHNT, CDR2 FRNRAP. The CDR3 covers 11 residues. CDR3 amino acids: CAINRDNGYTF. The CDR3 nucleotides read TGTGCCATTAACCGGGACAACGGCTACACCTTC.

The CDR3 DNA is TGTGCTAGTGGACCACAGGGGGCGACTGAGCAGTTCTTC. Its protein is CASGPQGATEQFF. The rearrangement joins TRBV12-5 to TRBJ2-1; 9 bases match TRBD1. V gave up 6 bases and J gave up 9 bases; unmatched junction bases: 6. The CDR3 contains 13 residues. Germline-derived CDR1 and CDR2 are LGHNT and FRNRAP.

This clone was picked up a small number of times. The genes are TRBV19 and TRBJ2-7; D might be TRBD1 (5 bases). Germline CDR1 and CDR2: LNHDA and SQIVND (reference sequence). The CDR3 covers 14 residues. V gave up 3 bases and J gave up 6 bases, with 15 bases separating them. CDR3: CASSIFDRASEQYF. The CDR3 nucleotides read TGTGCCAGTAGTATCTTCGACAGAGCCTCCGAGCAGTACTTC.

The CDR3 nucleotides are TGTGCCAGTAGTTATGAGGGACTAGACTCTAGCACAGATACGCAGTATTTT. This sequence encodes CASSYEGLDSSTDTQYF. The chain combines TRBV19 with TRBJ2-3; 8 nucleotides match TRBD2. The germline V gene encodes CDR1 LNHDA and CDR2 SQIVND (reference sequence). After removal of 5 bases from V and 0 bases from J, the junction contained 10 bases not matched to a gene. The CDR3 covers 17 residues.

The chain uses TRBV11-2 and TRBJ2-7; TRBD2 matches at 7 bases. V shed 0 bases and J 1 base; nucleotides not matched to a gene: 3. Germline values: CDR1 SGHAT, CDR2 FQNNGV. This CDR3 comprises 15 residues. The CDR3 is CASSLDLSGSYEQYF. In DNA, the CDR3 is TGTGCCAGCAGCTTAGATCTTAGCGGGTCCTACGAGCAGTACTTC.

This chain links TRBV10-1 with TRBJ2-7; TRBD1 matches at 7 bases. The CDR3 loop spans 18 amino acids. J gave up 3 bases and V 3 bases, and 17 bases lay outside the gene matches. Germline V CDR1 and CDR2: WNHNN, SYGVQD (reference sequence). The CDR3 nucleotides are TGCGCCAGCAGTGAATTATACGGGGACAGCTACTCTAACTACGAGCAGTACTTC. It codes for CASSELYGDSYSNYEQYF.

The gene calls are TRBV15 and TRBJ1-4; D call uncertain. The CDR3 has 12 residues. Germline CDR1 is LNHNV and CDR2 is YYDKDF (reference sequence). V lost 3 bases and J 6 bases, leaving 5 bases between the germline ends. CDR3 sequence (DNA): TGTGCCACCAGCAGGCTAGATGAAAAACTGTTTTTT. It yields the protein CATSRLDEKLFF. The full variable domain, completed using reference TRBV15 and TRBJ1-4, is DAMVIQNPRYQVTQFGKPVTLSCSQTLNHNVMYWYQQKSSQAPKLLFHYYDKDFNNEADTPDNFQSRRPNTSFCFLDIRSPGLGDTAMYLCATSRLDEKLFFGSGTQLSVL.

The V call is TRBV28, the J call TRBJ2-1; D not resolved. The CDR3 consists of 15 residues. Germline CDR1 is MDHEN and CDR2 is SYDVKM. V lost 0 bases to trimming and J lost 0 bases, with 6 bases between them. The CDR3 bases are TGTGCCAGCAGTTTATGGCGGAGCTCCTACAATGAGCAGTTCTTC. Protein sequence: CASSLWRSSYNEQFF.

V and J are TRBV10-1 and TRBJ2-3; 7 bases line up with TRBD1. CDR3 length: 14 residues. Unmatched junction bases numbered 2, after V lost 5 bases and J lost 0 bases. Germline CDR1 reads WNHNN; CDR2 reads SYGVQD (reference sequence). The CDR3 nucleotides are TGCGCCAGCAGTAGGGGACAGAGCACAGATACGCAGTATTTT. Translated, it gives CASSRGQSTDTQYF.

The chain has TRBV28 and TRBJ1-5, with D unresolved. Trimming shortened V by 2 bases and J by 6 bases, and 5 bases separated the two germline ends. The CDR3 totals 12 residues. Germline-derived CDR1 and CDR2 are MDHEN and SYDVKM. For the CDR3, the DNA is TGTGCCAGCAGTTTACGGGGTCAGCCCCAGCATTTT. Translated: CASSLRGQPQHF.

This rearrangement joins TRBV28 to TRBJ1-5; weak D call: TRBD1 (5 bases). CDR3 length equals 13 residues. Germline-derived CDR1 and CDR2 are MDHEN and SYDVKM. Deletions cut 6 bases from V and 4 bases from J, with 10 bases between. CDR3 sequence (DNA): TGTGCCAGCAGGGGCAGGGCTAATCAGCCCCAGCATTTT. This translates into CASRGRANQPQHF.

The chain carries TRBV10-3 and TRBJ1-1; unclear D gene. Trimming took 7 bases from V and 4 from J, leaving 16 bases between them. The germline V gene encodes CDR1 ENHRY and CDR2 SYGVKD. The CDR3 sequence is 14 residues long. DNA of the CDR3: TGTGCCATCAAGCCAAGCGGTCGGGGCACTGAAGCTTTCTTT. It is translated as CAIKPSGRGTEAFF.

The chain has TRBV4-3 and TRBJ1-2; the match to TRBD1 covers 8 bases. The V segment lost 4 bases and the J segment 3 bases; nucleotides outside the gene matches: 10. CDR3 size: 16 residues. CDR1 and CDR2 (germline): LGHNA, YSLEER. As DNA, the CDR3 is TGCGCCAGCAGCCGATCCCTGATGGACAGGGACTATGGCTACACCTTC. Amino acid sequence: CASSRSLMDRDYGYTF.

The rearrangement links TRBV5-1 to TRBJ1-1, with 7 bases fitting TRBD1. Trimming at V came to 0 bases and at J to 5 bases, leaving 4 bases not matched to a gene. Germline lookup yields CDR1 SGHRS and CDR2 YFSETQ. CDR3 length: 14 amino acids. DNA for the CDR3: TGCGCCAGCAGCTTGGGACAGGGCCTGACTGAAGCTTTCTTT. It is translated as CASSLGQGLTEAFF.

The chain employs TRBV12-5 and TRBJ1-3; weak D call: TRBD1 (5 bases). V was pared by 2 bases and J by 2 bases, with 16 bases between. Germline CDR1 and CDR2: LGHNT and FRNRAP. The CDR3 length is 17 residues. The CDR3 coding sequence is TGTGCTAGTGGTTTGCAGCCCTGGGAGGGGACTGGAAACACCATATATTTT. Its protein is CASGLQPWEGTGNTIYF.

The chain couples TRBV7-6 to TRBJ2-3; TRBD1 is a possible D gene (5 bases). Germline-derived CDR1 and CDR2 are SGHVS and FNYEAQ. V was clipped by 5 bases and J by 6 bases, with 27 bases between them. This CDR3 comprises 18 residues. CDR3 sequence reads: CASSLSSPGQGAVDTQYF. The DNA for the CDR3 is TGTGCCAGCAGCCTGTCTAGTCCCGGGCAGGGTGCTGTGGATACGCAGTATTTT.

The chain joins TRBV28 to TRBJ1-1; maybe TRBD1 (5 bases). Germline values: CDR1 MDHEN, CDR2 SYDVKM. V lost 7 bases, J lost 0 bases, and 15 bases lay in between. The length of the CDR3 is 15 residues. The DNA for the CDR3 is TGTGCCAGCACCTCCCGTGGGGGGTTGAACACTGAAGCTTTCTTT. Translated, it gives CASTSRGGLNTEAFF.

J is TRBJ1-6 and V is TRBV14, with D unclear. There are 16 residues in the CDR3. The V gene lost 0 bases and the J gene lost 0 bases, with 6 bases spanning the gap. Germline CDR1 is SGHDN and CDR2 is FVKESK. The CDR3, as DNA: TGTGCCAGCAGCCAAGAAGGGAGCTCCTATAATTCACCCCTCCACTTT. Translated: CASSQEGSSYNSPLHF.

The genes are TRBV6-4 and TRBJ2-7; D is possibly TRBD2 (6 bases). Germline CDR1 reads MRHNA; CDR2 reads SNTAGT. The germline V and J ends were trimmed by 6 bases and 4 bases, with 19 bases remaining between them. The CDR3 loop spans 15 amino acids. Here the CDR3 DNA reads TGTGCCAGCAGAGTTCAGACGGGGGATAGGTACGAGCAGTACTTC. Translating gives CASRVQTGDRYEQYF.

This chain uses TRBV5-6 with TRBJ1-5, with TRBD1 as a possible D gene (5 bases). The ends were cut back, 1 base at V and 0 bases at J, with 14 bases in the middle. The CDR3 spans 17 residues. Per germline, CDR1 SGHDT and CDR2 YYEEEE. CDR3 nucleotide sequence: TGTGCCAGCAGCTTGTATCAGGGATCGTATAGCAATCAGCCCCAGCATTTT. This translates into CASSLYQGSYSNQPQHF.

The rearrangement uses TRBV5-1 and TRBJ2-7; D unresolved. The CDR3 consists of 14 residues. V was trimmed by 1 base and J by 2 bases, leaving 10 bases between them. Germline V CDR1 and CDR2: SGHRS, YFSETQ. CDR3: CASSLFPTAYEQYF. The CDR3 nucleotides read TGCGCCAGCAGCTTGTTTCCTACAGCCTACGAGCAGTACTTC.